This T cell receptor beta chain was documented in a study of blood T cell repertoires in COVID-19. Study as a whole: The cDNA or gDNA used as material had been derived from T cells, B-cell-depleted T cells, or PBMCs.

Authors' methods: Estimation of nucleated cell counts was performed using reference gene primer amplification. Here immunoSEQ multiplex PCR was the method, and the copy in TCRdb shows in-frame clones only, minus some. The V and J calls and the clone size are those of that table, but D and trimming were determined from the DNA. The repertoire consists of more than 95,000 clones, with over 75% occurring once and the leading ten covering roughly 2%. The CDR3 extends over 16 amino acids. Germline trimming cut 0 bases from V and 10 bases from J; bases unmatched to any gene: 9. Germline V CDR1 and CDR2: LNHNV, YYDKDF (reference sequence).

The chain employs TRBV15 and TRBJ1-3; 10 nucleotides match TRBD1. Sequenced material: peripheral blood. The sequence was collected from a human donor with active COVID-19. The donor label of this sample is uncertain. The chain's CDR3 is CATSREYGTGVTTIYF. In DNA form, the CDR3 reads TGTGCCACCAGCAGAGAATACGGGACAGGGGTTACGACCATATATTTT.